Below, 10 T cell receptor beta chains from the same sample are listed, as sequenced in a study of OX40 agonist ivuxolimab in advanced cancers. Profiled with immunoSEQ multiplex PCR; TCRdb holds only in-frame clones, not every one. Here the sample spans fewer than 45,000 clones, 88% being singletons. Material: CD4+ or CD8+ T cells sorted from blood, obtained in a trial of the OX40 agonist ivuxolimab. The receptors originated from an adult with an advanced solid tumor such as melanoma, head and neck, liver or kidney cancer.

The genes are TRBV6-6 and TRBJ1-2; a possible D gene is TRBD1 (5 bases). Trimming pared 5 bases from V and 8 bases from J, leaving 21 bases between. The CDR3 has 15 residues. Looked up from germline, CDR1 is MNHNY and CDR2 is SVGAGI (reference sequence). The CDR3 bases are TGTGCCAGCAGTATACTGGGACCTTCCTCGTCGGGCTACACCTTC. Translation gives CASSILGPSSSGYTF.

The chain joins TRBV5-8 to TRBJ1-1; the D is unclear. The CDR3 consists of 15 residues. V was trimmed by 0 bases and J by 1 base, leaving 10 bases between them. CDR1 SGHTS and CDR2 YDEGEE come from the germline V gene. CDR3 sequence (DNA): TGTGCCAGCAGCTTGGAGTGGGCGCAGAACACTGAAGCTTTCTTT. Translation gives CASSLEWAQNTEAFF.

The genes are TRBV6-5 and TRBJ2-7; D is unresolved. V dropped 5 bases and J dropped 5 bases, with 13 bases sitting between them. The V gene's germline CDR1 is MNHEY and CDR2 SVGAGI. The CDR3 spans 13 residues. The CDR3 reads CASSPLALHEQYF. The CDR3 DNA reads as TGTGCCAGCAGTCCTTTGGCCCTCCACGAGCAGTACTTC.

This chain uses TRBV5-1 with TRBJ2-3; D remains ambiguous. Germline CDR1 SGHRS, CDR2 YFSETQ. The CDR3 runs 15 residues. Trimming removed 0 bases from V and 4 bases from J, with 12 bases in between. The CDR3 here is CASSLEARVADTQYF. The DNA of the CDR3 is TGCGCCAGCAGCTTGGAGGCTAGAGTGGCAGATACGCAGTATTTT.

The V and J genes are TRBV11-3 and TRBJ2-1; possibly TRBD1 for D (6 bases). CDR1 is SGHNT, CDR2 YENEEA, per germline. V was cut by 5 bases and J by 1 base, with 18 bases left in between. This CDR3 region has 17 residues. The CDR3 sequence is CASSKGGSGPSYNEQFF. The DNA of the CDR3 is TGTGCCAGCAGCAAAGGGGGTTCGGGGCCTTCCTACAATGAGCAGTTCTTC.

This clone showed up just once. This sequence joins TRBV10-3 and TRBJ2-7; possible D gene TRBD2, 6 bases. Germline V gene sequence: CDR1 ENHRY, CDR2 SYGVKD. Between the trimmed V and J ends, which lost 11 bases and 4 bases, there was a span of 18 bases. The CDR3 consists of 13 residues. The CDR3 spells CASSEREPYEQYF. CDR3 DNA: TGTGCCTCCAGCGAACGGGAGCCGTACGAGCAGTACTTC.

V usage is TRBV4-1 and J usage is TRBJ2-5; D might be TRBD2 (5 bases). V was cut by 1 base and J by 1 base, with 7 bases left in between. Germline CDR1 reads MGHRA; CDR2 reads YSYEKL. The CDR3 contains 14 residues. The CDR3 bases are TGCGCCAGCAGCCAAGCGGCGGGCCAAGAGACCCAGTACTTC. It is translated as CASSQAAGQETQYF.

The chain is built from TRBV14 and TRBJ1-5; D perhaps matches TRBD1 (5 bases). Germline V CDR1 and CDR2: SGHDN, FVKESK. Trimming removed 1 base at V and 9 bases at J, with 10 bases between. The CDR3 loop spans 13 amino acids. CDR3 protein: CASSQVNGGPQHF. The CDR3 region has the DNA TGTGCCAGCAGCCAAGTGAATGGGGGGCCCCAGCATTTT.

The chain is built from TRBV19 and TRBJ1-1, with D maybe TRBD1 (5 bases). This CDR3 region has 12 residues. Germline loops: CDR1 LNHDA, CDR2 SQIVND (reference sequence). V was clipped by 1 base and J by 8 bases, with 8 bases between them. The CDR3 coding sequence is TGTGCCAGTAGTATAGCAGGGACCGAAGCTTTCTTT. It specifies CASSIAGTEAFF.

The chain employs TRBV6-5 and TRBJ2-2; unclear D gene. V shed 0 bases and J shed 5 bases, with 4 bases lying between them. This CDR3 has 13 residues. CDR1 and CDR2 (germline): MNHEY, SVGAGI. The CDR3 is CASSYSITGELFF. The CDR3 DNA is TGTGCCAGCAGTTACTCGATAACCGGGGAGCTGTTTTTT.